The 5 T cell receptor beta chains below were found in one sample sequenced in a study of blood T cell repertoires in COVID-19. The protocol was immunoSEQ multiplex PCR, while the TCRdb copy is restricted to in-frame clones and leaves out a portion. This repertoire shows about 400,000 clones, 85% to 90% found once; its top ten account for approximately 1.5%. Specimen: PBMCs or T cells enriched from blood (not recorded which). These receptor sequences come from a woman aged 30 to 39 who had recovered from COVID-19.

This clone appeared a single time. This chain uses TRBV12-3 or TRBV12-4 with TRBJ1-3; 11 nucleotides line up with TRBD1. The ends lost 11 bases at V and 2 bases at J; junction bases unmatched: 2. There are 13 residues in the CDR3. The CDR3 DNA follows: TGTGCCGTGGGACAGGGGGCTGGAAACACCATATATTTT. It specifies CAVGQGAGNTIYF.

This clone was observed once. CDR3 in amino acids: CATSDYTGIGTDTQYF. CDR3 DNA sequence: TGTGCCACCAGTGATTATACAGGGATCGGCACAGATACGCAGTATTTT. The chain uses TRBV24-1 and TRBJ2-3, with a possible D match to TRBD1 (6 bases). In germline, CDR1 is KGHDR, CDR2 SFDVKD. The CDR3 contains 16 residues. V was clipped by 2 bases and J by 1 base, with 12 bases between them.

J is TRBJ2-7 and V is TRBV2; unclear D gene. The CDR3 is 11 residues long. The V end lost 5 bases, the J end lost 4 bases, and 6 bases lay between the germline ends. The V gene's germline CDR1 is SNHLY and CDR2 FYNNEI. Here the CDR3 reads CASSPNYEQYF. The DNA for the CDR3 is TGTGCCAGCAGTCCCAATTACGAGCAGTACTTC.

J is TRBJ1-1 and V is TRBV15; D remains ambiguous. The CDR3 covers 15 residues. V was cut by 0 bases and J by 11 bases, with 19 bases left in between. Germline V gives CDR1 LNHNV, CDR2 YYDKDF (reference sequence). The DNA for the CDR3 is TGTGCCACCAGCAGAGATTCGGGTCGAGTCCAGATGGCTTTCTTT. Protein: CATSRDSGRVQMAFF.

CDR3 sequence (DNA): TGTGCCAGCAGCTCTCAAATAGCGGGAGGCCTAAGCGAGCAGTACTTC. Protein: CASSSQIAGGLSEQYF. The chain couples TRBV9 to TRBJ2-7; the match to TRBD2 covers 10 bases. The CDR3 contains 16 residues. From germline, CDR1 is SGDLS and CDR2 YYNGEE. The J segment lost 6 bases and the V segment lost 4 bases, leaving 13 bases of the junction unmatched.